In its sample, the clone carrying this T cell receptor (beta chain) was seen a few times. The target antigen is unknown. Using its own MiXCR run on the 5' RACE reads, TCRdb lists one record per CDR3 protein. The sample lists about 240,000 distinct CDR3 sequences, about 7.1% seen once, with 0.85% in the top ten. The data belong to a study of T cells after yellow fever vaccination. The wider study: In the case of low-cell-number fractions, SMART-Seq v4 Ultra Low Input was used for preparation.

J lost 6 bases, V lost 5 bases, and 14 bases had no gene match. The CDR3 totals 15 residues. CDR1 is DFQATT and CDR2 is SNEGSKA in the germline V gene (reference sequence). Study results and limitations: Bulk-population clonotypes that are abundant could appear as contaminants in FACS-sorted repertoires. Subsequent booster samples again held most clones from primary vaccination (96% CD4, roughly 90% CD8). Peaking faster, on day 5 versus 15, the secondary response was nonetheless weaker.

This sequence was found in a man younger than 45 who received the YFV17D yellow fever vaccine. The sequences come from CD4+ T cells sorted from PBMCs, collected 15 days after the yellow fever booster vaccination. The chain carries TRBV20-1 and TRBJ2-3, with 7 bases identical to TRBD2. CDR3 sequence: CSAQRPRRERDTQYF. The CDR3 DNA reads as TGCAGTGCTCAGCGCCCTAGGCGGGAGAGGGATACGCAGTATTTT.